This TCR beta chain was captured in a study of T cells in Graves' hyperthyroidism and ophthalmopathy. From RNA transcripts, TCR beta CDR3 regions were amplified. HTBI primers were used for first-round RT-PCR of the TCR CDR3. In TCRdb, the multiplex PCR reads were re-called with MiXCR into one record per CDR3 protein. The sample yields some 770,000 distinct CDR3 sequences, roughly 15% seen once. At least ten counts were recorded for this clonotype. The CDR3 is 16 amino acids. V trimming: 0 bases; J trimming: 11 bases; junction bases outside the gene matches: 9. Germline V lookup: CDR1 MNHEY, CDR2 SMNVEV (reference sequence).

The TCR was taken from a man between 18 and 29 years old with Graves' hyperthyroidism. The sample was blood. The rearrangement uses TRBV27 and TRBJ1-4; 10 nucleotides agree with TRBD1. CDR3 residues: CASSLSLGTGETKLFF. The CDR3 nucleotides read TGTGCCAGCAGTTTATCGCTAGGGACAGGGGAAACCAAACTGTTTTTT. Filled out from reference TRBV27 and TRBJ1-4, the complete variable domain reads EAQVTQNPRYLITVTGKKLTVTCSQNMNHEYMSWYRQDPGLGLRQIYYSMNVEVTDKGDVPEGYKVSRKEKRNFPLILESPSPNQTSLYFCASSLSLGTGETKLFFGSGTQLSVL.